This T cell receptor beta chain was observed in a study of blood T cell repertoires in COVID-19. The CDR3 loop spans 14 amino acids. The germline CDR1 and CDR2 sequences are GTSNPN and SVGIG (reference sequence). V trimming: 4 bases; J trimming: 0 bases; junction bases outside the gene matches: 5. Authors' analysis steps: Reference gene primer amplification yielded estimated nucleated cell counts. The method was immunoSEQ multiplex PCR; TCRdb's version includes in-frame clones alone and lacks a portion of them. V, J and clone size are taken as reported in that table, and D and trimming were inferred from the DNA itself. This sample carries approximately 290,000 clones, just over 90% of them seen once, and the ten largest clones take 2.2%. Seattle patients were enrolled during active infection and followed longitudinally.

Material for sequencing was peripheral blood. The chain has TRBV30 and TRBJ2-7; 8 positions agree with TRBD1. The sequence derives from a woman aged 30 to 39 with COVID-19, enrolled during active disease. The CDR3, as DNA: TGTGCCTGGACAATCGGGACAGGCTCCTACGAGCAGTACTTC. Its translation is CAWTIGTGSYEQYF.